One TCR beta chain is described in this entry. One junction end disagrees with the germline gene, perhaps due to a read error. The sample comes from a study of blood T cells in healthy people across ages. Germline V gene data show CDR1 as LNHNV and CDR2 as YYDKDF (reference sequence). The CDR3 sequence is 13 residues long. At least 5.5 micrograms of total RNA were extracted per sample. It was with a sample-barcoded 5' primer and a J-beta primer mix that a second PCR of roughly 6 to 12 cycles was run. TCRdb passed the 5' RACE reads through MiXCR, listing each CDR3 protein once. Of 650,000 to 900,000 distinct CDR3 sequences listed, under 80% are singletons.

The V gene is TRBV15, the J gene TRBJ1-2; D unresolved. This sequence originates from a man aged 25 to 45 in good health. Sequenced sample: blood. DNA of the CDR3: TGTGCCACCCGCAGAAACAGAAACTATGGCTACACCTTC. Residues: CATRRNRNYGYTF.